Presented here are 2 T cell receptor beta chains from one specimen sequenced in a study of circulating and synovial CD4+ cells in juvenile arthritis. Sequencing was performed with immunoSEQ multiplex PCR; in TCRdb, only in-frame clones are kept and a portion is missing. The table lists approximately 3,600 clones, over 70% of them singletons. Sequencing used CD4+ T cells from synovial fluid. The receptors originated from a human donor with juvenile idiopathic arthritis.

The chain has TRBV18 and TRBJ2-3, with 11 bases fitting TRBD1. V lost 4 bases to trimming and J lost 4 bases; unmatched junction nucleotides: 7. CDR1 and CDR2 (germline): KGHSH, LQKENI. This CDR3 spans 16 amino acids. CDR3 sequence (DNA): TGTGCCAGCTCACTAACCGGGACAGGGGGTGCAGATACGCAGTATTTT. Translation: CASSLTGTGGADTQYF.

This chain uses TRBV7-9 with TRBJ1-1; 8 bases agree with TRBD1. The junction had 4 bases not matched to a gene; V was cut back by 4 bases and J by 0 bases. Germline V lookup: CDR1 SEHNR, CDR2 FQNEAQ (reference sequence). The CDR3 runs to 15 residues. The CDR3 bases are TGTGCCAGCAGCTCCTGGACAGGGATGAACACTGAAGCTTTCTTT. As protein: CASSSWTGMNTEAFF.